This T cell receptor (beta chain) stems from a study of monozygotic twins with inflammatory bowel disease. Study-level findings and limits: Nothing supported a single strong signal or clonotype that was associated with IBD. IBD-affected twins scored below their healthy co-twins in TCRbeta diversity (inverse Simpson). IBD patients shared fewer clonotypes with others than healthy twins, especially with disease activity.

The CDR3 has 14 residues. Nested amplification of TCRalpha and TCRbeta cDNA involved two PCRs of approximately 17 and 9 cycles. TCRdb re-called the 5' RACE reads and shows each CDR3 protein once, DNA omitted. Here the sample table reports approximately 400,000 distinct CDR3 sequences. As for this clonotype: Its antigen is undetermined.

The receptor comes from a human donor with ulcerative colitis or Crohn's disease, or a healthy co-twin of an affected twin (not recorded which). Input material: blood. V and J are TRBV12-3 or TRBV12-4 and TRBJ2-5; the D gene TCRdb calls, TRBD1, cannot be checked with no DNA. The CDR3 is CASSPTGRPETQYF.